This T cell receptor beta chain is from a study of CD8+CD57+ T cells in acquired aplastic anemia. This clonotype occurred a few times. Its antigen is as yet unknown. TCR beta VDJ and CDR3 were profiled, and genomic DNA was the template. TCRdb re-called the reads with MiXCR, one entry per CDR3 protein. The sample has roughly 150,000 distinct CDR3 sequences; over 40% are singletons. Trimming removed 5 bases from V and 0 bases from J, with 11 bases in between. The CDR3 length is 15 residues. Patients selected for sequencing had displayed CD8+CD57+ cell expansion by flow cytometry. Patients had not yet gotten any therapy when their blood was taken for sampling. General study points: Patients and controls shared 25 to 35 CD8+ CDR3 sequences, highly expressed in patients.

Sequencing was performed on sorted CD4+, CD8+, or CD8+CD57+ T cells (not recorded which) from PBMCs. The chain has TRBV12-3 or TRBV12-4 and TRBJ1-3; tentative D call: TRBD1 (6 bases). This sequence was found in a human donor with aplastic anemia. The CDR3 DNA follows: TGTGCCAGCAGTGAAAGACAGGTCTCTGGAAACACCATATATTTT. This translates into CASSERQVSGNTIYF.